This T cell receptor beta chain was profiled in a study of T cell repertoires in cytomegalovirus infection. Study context: Indications of both CMV infection and matching HLA type were provided by public TCR beta signatures. Findings of the study overall: The cumulative frequency of public TCR beta families distinguished individuals who carried CMV together with the relevant HLA. In two of eight donors, the top clonotype was HLA-C-restricted CMV-specific.

J gave up 6 bases and V 5 bases, and 6 bases lay outside the gene matches. The germline CDR1 and CDR2 sequences are MNHNS and SASEGT. The length of the CDR3 is 14 residues. TCRdb recomputed calls from the reads with MiXCR, one row per CDR3 protein. The sample lists approximately 910,000 distinct CDR3 sequences; about a third were seen once. A word on this clonotype: Its antigen is currently unknown.

This rearrangement joins TRBV6-1 to TRBJ1-5, with 8 bases matching TRBD1. The receptor was derived from a human donor in good health (CMV status not recorded). Some clones in this sample may be carry-over from other donors' samples. The sequences come from cultured CD8+ T cells from PBMCs, collected from culture after CMV antigen stimulation. Written as DNA, the CDR3 is TGTGCCAGCAGTCCTCGGGACAGGTTTCAGCCCCAGCATTTT. It specifies CASSPRDRFQPQHF.